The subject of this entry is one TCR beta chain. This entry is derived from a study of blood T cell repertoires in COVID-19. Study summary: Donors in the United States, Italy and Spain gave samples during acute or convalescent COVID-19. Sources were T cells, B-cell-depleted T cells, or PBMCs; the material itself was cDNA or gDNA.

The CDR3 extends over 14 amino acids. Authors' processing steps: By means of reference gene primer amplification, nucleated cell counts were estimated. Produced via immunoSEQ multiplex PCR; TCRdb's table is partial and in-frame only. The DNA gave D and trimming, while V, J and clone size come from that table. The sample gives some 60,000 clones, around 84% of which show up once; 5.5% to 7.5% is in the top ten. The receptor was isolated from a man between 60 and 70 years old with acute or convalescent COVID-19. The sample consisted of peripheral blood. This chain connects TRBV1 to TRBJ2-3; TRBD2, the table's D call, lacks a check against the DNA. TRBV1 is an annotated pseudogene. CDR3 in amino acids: CTGEVGGATDTQYF. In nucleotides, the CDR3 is TGCACGGGAGAGGTCGGGGGAGCCACAGATACGCAGTATTTT.